Listed below are T cell receptor beta chains from one sample, sequenced in a study of T cell changes during pregnancy in multiple sclerosis. Sequenced by immunoSEQ multiplex PCR; TCRdb stores in-frame clones only, minus some. Here the sample spans roughly 57,000 clones, 90% being singletons. The source was CD8+ T cells from peripheral blood mononuclear cells, collected before pregnancy. The origin of the receptors is a female donor with multiple sclerosis, enrolled in a pregnancy study. Both conserved end residues are part of each CDR3. Fields, in order: CDR3 protein, V gene, J gene.

CDR3 protein: CASSLTPGGEAFF; V gene: TRBV4-1; J gene: TRBJ1-1
CDR3 protein: CASTGLISDRATVYGYTF; V gene: TRBV19; J gene: TRBJ1-2
CDR3 protein: CVRVRSGAQGDTQYF; V gene: TRBV7-5; J gene: TRBJ2-3
CDR3 protein: CASSLGTETSNEQYF; V gene: TRBV5-1; J gene: TRBJ2-7
CDR3 protein: CASSLGPHEQYF; V gene: TRBV5-1; J gene: TRBJ2-7
CDR3 protein: CASSASSGGRNTEAFF; V gene: TRBV9; J gene: TRBJ1-1
CDR3 protein: CASSQLVGQGSRYEQYF; V gene: TRBV23-1; J gene: TRBJ2-7
CDR3 protein: CASSQERGPNTEAFF; V gene: TRBV4-1; J gene: TRBJ1-1
CDR3 protein: CASSDRTEWNEQFF; V gene: TRBV6-1; J gene: TRBJ2-1
CDR3 protein: CASRASVNYGYTF; V gene: TRBV6-1; J gene: TRBJ1-2
CDR3 protein: CASSVGGSRNIQYF; V gene: TRBV9; J gene: TRBJ2-4
CDR3 protein: CASSPGQPYGYTF; V gene: TRBV19; J gene: TRBJ1-2
CDR3 protein: CAWSAQGADTQYF; V gene: TRBV30; J gene: TRBJ2-3
CDR3 protein: CASSSYSGGALGEQFF; V gene: TRBV7-9; J gene: TRBJ2-1
CDR3 protein: CASSSGTEAFF; V gene: TRBV6-4; J gene: TRBJ1-1
CDR3 protein: CASSLGGVSHGYTF; V gene: TRBV9; J gene: TRBJ1-2
CDR3 protein: CASSPRGQGANSYEQYF; V gene: TRBV5-4; J gene: TRBJ2-7
CDR3 protein: CASSLLAGVGETQYF; V gene: TRBV7-7; J gene: TRBJ2-5
CDR3 protein: CASSDPTGPYYGYTF; V gene: TRBV9; J gene: TRBJ1-2
CDR3 protein: CSVDRQGSYEQYF; V gene: TRBV29-1; J gene: TRBJ2-7
CDR3 protein: CASSLVGDANEQFF; V gene: TRBV7-6; J gene: TRBJ2-1
CDR3 protein: CANTPRTGVGGPQHF; V gene: TRBV19; J gene: TRBJ1-5
CDR3 protein: CATTWAGVQYF; V gene: TRBV6-4; J gene: TRBJ2-3
CDR3 protein: CASSYPGDTYEQYF; V gene: TRBV7-9; J gene: TRBJ2-7
CDR3 protein: CASSFHQQGNNEQFF; V gene: TRBV7-3; J gene: TRBJ2-1
CDR3 protein: CASSPGQGLREQYF; V gene: TRBV9; J gene: TRBJ2-7
CDR3 protein: CASSLWRVQGNTEAFF; V gene: TRBV11-2; J gene: TRBJ1-1
CDR3 protein: CASSIGGPNTEAFF; V gene: TRBV25-1; J gene: TRBJ1-1
CDR3 protein: CASSLAFRTVNSYEQYF; V gene: TRBV4-3; J gene: TRBJ2-7
CDR3 protein: CASSRVANEQFF; V gene: TRBV27; J gene: TRBJ2-1
CDR3 protein: CASGGTESEQFF; V gene: TRBV12-5; J gene: TRBJ2-1
CDR3 protein: CASSLELESDTEAFF; V gene: TRBV6-5; J gene: TRBJ1-1
CDR3 protein: CASSSPGLAATETQYF; V gene: TRBV5-8; J gene: TRBJ2-5
CDR3 protein: CASSTPLTGGDFNEQFF; V gene: TRBV7-9; J gene: TRBJ2-1
CDR3 protein: CASRPRTGLPEAFF; V gene: TRBV6-5; J gene: TRBJ1-1
CDR3 protein: CAWRTSGTGFEAFF; V gene: TRBV30; J gene: TRBJ1-1
CDR3 protein: CASSMGGIEAFF; V gene: TRBV19; J gene: TRBJ1-1
CDR3 protein: CASSVSEALAMETQYF; V gene: TRBV2; J gene: TRBJ2-5
CDR3 protein: CASSPGVNEKLFF; V gene: TRBV7-9; J gene: TRBJ1-4
CDR3 protein: CASSLLATALNEKLFF; V gene: TRBV27; J gene: TRBJ1-4
CDR3 protein: CASGLGTGENIQYF; V gene: TRBV12-5; J gene: TRBJ2-4
CDR3 protein: CASSKTGGSGNTIYF; V gene: TRBV6-5; J gene: TRBJ1-3
CDR3 protein: CASSRAYEQYF; V gene: TRBV28; J gene: TRBJ2-7
CDR3 protein: CASSYLGASYNEQFF; V gene: TRBV7-3; J gene: TRBJ2-1
CDR3 protein: CASSRSVEGPYGYTF; V gene: TRBV7-9; J gene: TRBJ1-2
CDR3 protein: CASRDSATNEKLFF; V gene: TRBV11-2; J gene: TRBJ1-4
CDR3 protein: CASSLRGIAQETQYF; V gene: TRBV5-4; J gene: TRBJ2-5
CDR3 protein: CASSPQVGETQYF; V gene: TRBV7-6; J gene: TRBJ2-5
CDR3 protein: CASSRFQGVSYEQYF; V gene: TRBV7-6; J gene: TRBJ2-7
CDR3 protein: CASSLEWAGGLTDTQYF; V gene: TRBV7-2; J gene: TRBJ2-3
CDR3 protein: CASISGGDSPLHF; V gene: TRBV11-3; J gene: TRBJ1-6
CDR3 protein: CASSLDTGNEQFF; V gene: TRBV5-6; J gene: TRBJ2-1
CDR3 protein: CASSEGSGGSDTQYF; V gene: TRBV9; J gene: TRBJ2-3
CDR3 protein: CASSSTVQETQYF; V gene: TRBV7-2; J gene: TRBJ2-5
CDR3 protein: CASSQATGDEKLFF; V gene: TRBV4-3; J gene: TRBJ1-4
CDR3 protein: CASGFGGVDTQYF; V gene: TRBV12-5; J gene: TRBJ2-3
CDR3 protein: CASSFSIISGNEAFF; V gene: TRBV7-2; J gene: TRBJ1-1
CDR3 protein: CASSLRRTSHQETQYF; V gene: TRBV7-3; J gene: TRBJ2-5
CDR3 protein: CASSSLGAGGPSVYEQYF; V gene: TRBV13; J gene: TRBJ2-7